These T cell receptor beta chains were read from a single sample in a study of blood T cell repertoires in COVID-19. Only in-frame clones appear in the TCRdb table, and some are missing; sequencing was by immunoSEQ multiplex PCR. The sample includes 50,000 to 65,000 clones, approximately 86% of them seen just once. The sequencing input was peripheral blood. Source of these receptors: a human donor in a cohort sampled during active COVID-19. CDR3s include the opening cysteine and the closing phenylalanine or tryptophan. D genes are given only for firm matches. Expanded clones are given a class, and other clones once, few, many or no size at all.

clone_size: .; j_call: TRBJ1-5; d_call: TRBD1; v_call: TRBV18; cdr3_aa: CASSRGLDQPQHF; cdr3_nt: TGTGCCAGCTCCAGGGGGCTGGATCAGCCCCAGCATTTT
clone_size: .; j_call: TRBJ2-7; d_call: TRBD1; v_call: TRBV5-1; cdr3_aa: CASSGQGYEQYF; cdr3_nt: TGCGCCAGCTCGGGACAGGGTTACGAGCAGTACTTC
clone_size: .; j_call: TRBJ2-7; d_call: TRBD2; v_call: TRBV4-1; cdr3_aa: CASSLSGMREFYEQYF; cdr3_nt: TGCGCCAGCAGCCTATCAGGGATGCGGGAGTTCTACGAGCAGTACTTC
clone_size: .; j_call: TRBJ2-3; d_call: .; v_call: TRBV6-6; cdr3_aa: CASSPGFGTDTQYF; cdr3_nt: TGTGCCAGCAGCCCAGGGTTCGGGACAGATACGCAGTATTTT
clone_size: .; j_call: TRBJ1-2; d_call: TRBD1; v_call: TRBV5-6; cdr3_aa: CASSSGDRWSYGYTF; cdr3_nt: TGTGCCAGCAGCTCGGGGGACAGGTGGTCCTATGGCTACACCTTC
clone_size: .; j_call: TRBJ2-2; d_call: .; v_call: TRBV5-6; cdr3_aa: CASSRVGIALATGELFF; cdr3_nt: TGTGCCAGCAGCCGGGTCGGGATAGCTCTTGCCACCGGGGAGCTGTTTTTT
clone_size: .; j_call: TRBJ1-1; d_call: .; v_call: TRBV15; cdr3_aa: CATSRGFIMNTEAFF; cdr3_nt: TGTGCCACCAGCCGGGGATTTATCATGAACACTGAAGCTTTCTTT
clone_size: .; j_call: TRBJ2-1; d_call: TRBD2; v_call: TRBV27; cdr3_aa: CASSPLLAGGYGEQFF; cdr3_nt: TGTGCCAGCAGCCCCCTCCTAGCGGGAGGGTACGGTGAGCAGTTCTTC
clone_size: few; j_call: TRBJ1-5; d_call: TRBD1; v_call: TRBV18; cdr3_aa: CASVKGASNQPQHF; cdr3_nt: TGTGCCAGTGTAAAGGGGGCGAGCAATCAGCCCCAGCATTTT
clone_size: .; j_call: TRBJ2-5; d_call: .; v_call: TRBV19; cdr3_aa: CASSIETRSSSETQYF; cdr3_nt: TGTGCCAGTAGTATAGAGACGAGGAGCTCTTCCGAGACCCAGTACTTC
clone_size: few; j_call: TRBJ2-1; d_call: .; v_call: TRBV6-1; cdr3_aa: CASSEQGYNEQFF; cdr3_nt: TGTGCCAGCAGTGAACAGGGGTACAATGAGCAGTTCTTC
clone_size: .; j_call: TRBJ2-3; d_call: TRBD1; v_call: TRBV7-3; cdr3_aa: CASSSRQGRTDTQYF; cdr3_nt: TGTGCCAGCAGCTCCCGACAGGGGAGAACAGATACGCAGTATTTT
clone_size: .; j_call: TRBJ2-1; d_call: TRBD2; v_call: TRBV6-2/TRBV6-3; cdr3_aa: CASSYGTSGRSNNEQFF; cdr3_nt: TGTGCCAGCAGTTACGGGACTAGCGGGAGGTCTAACAATGAGCAGTTCTTC
clone_size: .; j_call: TRBJ2-5; d_call: .; v_call: TRBV10-3; cdr3_aa: CAISGQGSETQYF; cdr3_nt: TGTGCCATCAGTGGCCAGGGATCAGAGACCCAGTACTTC
clone_size: .; j_call: TRBJ1-5; d_call: .; v_call: TRBV10-2; cdr3_aa: CASIFNQPQHF; cdr3_nt: TGCGCCAGCATCTTCAATCAGCCCCAGCATTTT
clone_size: .; j_call: TRBJ1-2; d_call: .; v_call: TRBV7-3; cdr3_aa: CASSLRNYGYTF; cdr3_nt: TGTGCCAGCAGCCTTCGTAACTATGGCTACACCTTC
clone_size: .; j_call: TRBJ2-1; d_call: TRBD1; v_call: TRBV6-2/TRBV6-3; cdr3_aa: CASSYSGTGYNEQFF; cdr3_nt: TGTGCCAGCAGTTATTCCGGGACAGGGTATAATGAGCAGTTCTTC
clone_size: .; j_call: TRBJ2-7; d_call: TRBD1; v_call: TRBV14; cdr3_aa: CASSRQGFKQYF; cdr3_nt: TGTGCCAGCAGCCGACAGGGGTTCAAGCAGTACTTC
clone_size: .; j_call: TRBJ1-4; d_call: .; v_call: TRBV25-1; cdr3_aa: CASSPRVEGGEKLFF; cdr3_nt: TGTGCCAGCAGCCCACGGGTAGAGGGAGGTGAAAAACTGTTTTTT
clone_size: .; j_call: TRBJ1-1; d_call: .; v_call: TRBV3-1/TRBV3-2; cdr3_aa: CASSQGADREAFF; cdr3_nt: TGTGCCAGCAGCCAGGGGGCGGACCGCGAAGCTTTCTTT
clone_size: .; j_call: TRBJ1-2; d_call: .; v_call: TRBV5-4; cdr3_aa: CASSSQGAYLNGYTF; cdr3_nt: TGTGCCAGCAGCTCACAGGGAGCGTATCTTAATGGCTACACCTTC
clone_size: .; j_call: TRBJ2-1; d_call: .; v_call: TRBV6-5; cdr3_aa: CASTVNEQFF; cdr3_nt: TGTGCCAGCACCGTCAATGAGCAGTTCTTC
clone_size: .; j_call: TRBJ2-3; d_call: TRBD2; v_call: TRBV7-8; cdr3_aa: CASSQPTSGLVPDTQYF; cdr3_nt: TGTGCCAGCAGCCAACCCACTAGCGGTCTCGTCCCAGATACGCAGTATTTT
clone_size: .; j_call: TRBJ2-6; d_call: .; v_call: TRBV18; cdr3_aa: CASSPQGPGANVLTF; cdr3_nt: TGTGCCAGCTCACCTCAGGGTCCCGGGGCCAACGTCCTGACTTTC
clone_size: .; j_call: TRBJ1-6; d_call: .; v_call: TRBV3-1/TRBV3-2; cdr3_aa: CASSRGSGLNSPLHF; cdr3_nt: TGTGCCAGCAGCCGCGGGTCCGGATTAAATTCACCCCTCCACTTT
clone_size: .; j_call: TRBJ2-2; d_call: .; v_call: TRBV7-9; cdr3_aa: CASKGGLTEGGELFF; cdr3_nt: TGTGCCAGCAAAGGAGGTCTAACCGAGGGCGGGGAGCTGTTTTTT
clone_size: .; j_call: TRBJ1-2; d_call: TRBD1; v_call: TRBV27; cdr3_aa: CASSLLNRGSGYTF; cdr3_nt: TGTGCCAGCAGTTTACTGAACAGGGGCTCTGGCTACACCTTC
clone_size: once; j_call: TRBJ2-7; d_call: .; v_call: TRBV3-1/TRBV3-2; cdr3_aa: CASSQRDRYNEQYF; cdr3_nt: TGTGCCAGCAGCCAAAGAGACAGGTACAACGAGCAGTACTTC
clone_size: .; j_call: TRBJ1-1; d_call: .; v_call: TRBV2; cdr3_aa: CASKRGLGNTEAFF; cdr3_nt: TGTGCCAGCAAGCGGGGTCTTGGGAACACTGAAGCTTTCTTT
clone_size: .; j_call: TRBJ1-4; d_call: TRBD1; v_call: TRBV5-1; cdr3_aa: CASSSWTGPGEKLFF; cdr3_nt: TGCGCCAGCAGCTCATGGACAGGCCCAGGGGAAAAACTGTTTTTT
clone_size: .; j_call: TRBJ2-1; d_call: .; v_call: TRBV4-2; cdr3_aa: CASSQHPSAGRNNEQFF; cdr3_nt: TGTGCCAGCAGCCAACACCCTTCTGCGGGACGGAACAATGAGCAGTTCTTC
clone_size: .; j_call: TRBJ1-2; d_call: TRBD1; v_call: TRBV25-1; cdr3_aa: CASRGTGMDYGYTF; cdr3_nt: TGTGCCAGCAGGGGGACAGGGATGGATTATGGCTACACCTTC
clone_size: .; j_call: TRBJ2-7; d_call: TRBD2; v_call: TRBV19; cdr3_aa: CASSTFAGVLYEQYF; cdr3_nt: TGTGCCAGTAGTACGTTTGCGGGGGTTCTCTACGAGCAGTACTTC
clone_size: .; j_call: TRBJ1-5; d_call: TRBD1; v_call: TRBV6-2/TRBV6-3; cdr3_aa: CASSYPQGARLASNQPQHF; cdr3_nt: TGTGCCAGCAGTTACCCGCAGGGGGCGAGGTTGGCTAGCAATCAGCCCCAGCATTTT
clone_size: once; j_call: TRBJ1-5; d_call: TRBD1; v_call: TRBV9; cdr3_aa: CASSPGTGEGNQPQHF; cdr3_nt: TGTGCCAGCAGCCCAGGGACAGGGGAGGGAAATCAGCCCCAGCATTTT
clone_size: .; j_call: TRBJ2-1; d_call: .; v_call: TRBV6-5; cdr3_aa: CASRTPGLRYNEQFF; cdr3_nt: TGTGCCAGCAGGACGCCGGGACTCCGCTACAATGAGCAGTTCTTC